This entry features one T cell receptor (beta chain) sequence. The data originate from a study of preoperative IRX-2 immunotherapy in early breast cancer. In germline, CDR1 is MDHEN, CDR2 SYDVKM. CDR3 length equals 14 residues. V gave up 6 bases and J gave up 4 bases, with 12 bases separating them. As for treatment: preoperative locoregional IRX-2 cytokine immunotherapy. This phase Ib study tested locoregional IRX-2 cytokine immunotherapy given before surgery. Sequenced by immunoSEQ multiplex PCR; TCRdb stores in-frame clones only, minus some. This sample has around 60,000 clones, with roughly 94% found just once.

Sampling was performed from a patient treated with IRX-2 immunotherapy. The TCR was taken from a human donor with breast cancer. This chain links TRBV28 with TRBJ2-2; D is ambiguous. CDR3 DNA sequence: TGTGCCAGCAGGGTGAGACTGGTCACCGGGGAGCTGTTTTTT. It yields the protein CASRVRLVTGELFF.